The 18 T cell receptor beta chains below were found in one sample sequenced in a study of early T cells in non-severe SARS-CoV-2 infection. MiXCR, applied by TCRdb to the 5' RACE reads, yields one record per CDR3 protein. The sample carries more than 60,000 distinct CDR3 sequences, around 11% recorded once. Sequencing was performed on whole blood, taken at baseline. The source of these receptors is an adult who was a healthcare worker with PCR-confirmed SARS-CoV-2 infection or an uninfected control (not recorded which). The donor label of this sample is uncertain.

The CDR3 protein is CASSWTGVNTEAFF. In DNA, the CDR3 is TGTGCCAGCAGTTGGACAGGGGTTAACACTGAAGCTTTCTTT. The gene calls are TRBV12-3 or TRBV12-4 and TRBJ1-1, with 9 positions matching TRBD1. Losses at the gene ends were 4 bases for V and 2 bases for J; bases not matched to a gene: 2. CDR3 length: 14 residues.

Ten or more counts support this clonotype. In DNA form, the CDR3 reads TGTGCCAGCAGCCCCCAGGGCAGGGGGCAAGAGACCCAGTACTTC. It translates to CASSPQGRGQETQYF. V gene TRBV6-1 combines with J gene TRBJ2-5, with TRBD1 identical over 7 bases. Germline loops: CDR1 MNHNS, CDR2 SASEGT. The V and J ends lost 6 bases and 2 bases, in that order; junction bases with no gene match: 9. This CDR3 is 15 amino acids long.

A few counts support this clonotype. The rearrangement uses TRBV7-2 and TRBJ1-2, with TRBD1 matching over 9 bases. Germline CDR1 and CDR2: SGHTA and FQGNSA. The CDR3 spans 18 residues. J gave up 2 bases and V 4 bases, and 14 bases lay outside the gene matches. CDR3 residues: CASSSQGTGYTKNYGYTF. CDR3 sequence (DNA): TGTGCCAGCAGCTCCCAGGGGACAGGGTATACTAAAAACTATGGCTACACCTTC.

In DNA, the CDR3 is TGCAGTGCCGATAGTACAGGGGCGAAGACCCAGTACTTC. Protein sequence: CSADSTGAKTQYF. The V call is TRBV20-1, the J call TRBJ2-5, with 7 bases lining up with TRBD1. V lost 6 bases, J lost 6 bases, and 10 bases stayed unmatched. This CDR3 comprises 13 residues. Germline assignment: CDR1 DFQATT and CDR2 SNEGSKA (reference sequence).

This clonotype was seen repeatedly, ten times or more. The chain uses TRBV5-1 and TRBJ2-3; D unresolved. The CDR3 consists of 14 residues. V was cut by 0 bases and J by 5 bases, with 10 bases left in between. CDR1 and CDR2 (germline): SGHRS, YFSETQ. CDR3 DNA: TGCGCCAGCAGCTTGGACCTGTCGGAAGATACGCAGTATTTT. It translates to CASSLDLSEDTQYF.

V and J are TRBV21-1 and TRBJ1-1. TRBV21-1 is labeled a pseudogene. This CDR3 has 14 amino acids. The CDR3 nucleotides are TGTGCCAGCAGCAACGCGGGGATGAACACTGAAGCTTTCTTT. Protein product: CASSNAGMNTEAFF.

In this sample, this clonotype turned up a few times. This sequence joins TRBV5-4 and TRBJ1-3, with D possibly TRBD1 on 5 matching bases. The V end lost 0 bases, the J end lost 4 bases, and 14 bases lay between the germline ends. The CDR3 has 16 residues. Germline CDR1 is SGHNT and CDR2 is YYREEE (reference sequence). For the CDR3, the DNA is TGTGCCAGCAGCTTGGCCAGGGAATCTACCGGAAACACCATATATTTT. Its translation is CASSLARESTGNTIYF.

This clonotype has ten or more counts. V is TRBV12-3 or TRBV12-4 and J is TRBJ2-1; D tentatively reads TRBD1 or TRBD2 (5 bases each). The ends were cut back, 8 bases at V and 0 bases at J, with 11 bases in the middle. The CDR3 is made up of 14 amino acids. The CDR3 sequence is CASGGMGSYNEQFF. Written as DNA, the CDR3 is TGTGCCAGCGGGGGAATGGGCTCCTACAATGAGCAGTTCTTC.

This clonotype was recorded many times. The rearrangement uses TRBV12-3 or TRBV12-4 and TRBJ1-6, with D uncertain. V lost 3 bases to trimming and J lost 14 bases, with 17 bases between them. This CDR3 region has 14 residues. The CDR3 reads CASSLDPTWSALHF. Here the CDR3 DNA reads TGTGCCAGCAGTTTGGACCCGACGTGGTCGGCCCTCCACTTT.

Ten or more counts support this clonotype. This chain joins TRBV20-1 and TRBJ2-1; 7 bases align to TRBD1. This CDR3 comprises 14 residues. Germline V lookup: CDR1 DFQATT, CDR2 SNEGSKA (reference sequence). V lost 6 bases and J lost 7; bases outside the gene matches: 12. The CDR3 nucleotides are TGCAGTGCCCGCAGGACAGGCCCCCGTAATGAGCAGTTCTTC. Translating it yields CSARRTGPRNEQFF.

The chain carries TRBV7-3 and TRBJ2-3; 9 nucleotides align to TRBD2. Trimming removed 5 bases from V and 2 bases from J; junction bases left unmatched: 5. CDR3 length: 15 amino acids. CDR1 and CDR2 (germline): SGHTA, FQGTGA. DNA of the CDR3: TGTGCCAGCAGCCCGACTAGCGGAGTCACAGATACGCAGTATTTT. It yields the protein CASSPTSGVTDTQYF.

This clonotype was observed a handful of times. CDR3 sequence (DNA): TGTGCCTGGCGGGCGACAGGCTCCTACGAGCAGTACGTC. Encoded protein: CAWRATGSYEQYV. The chain recombines TRBV30 with TRBJ2-7, with D possibly TRBD1 on 6 matching bases. V dropped 5 bases and J dropped 0 bases, with 11 bases sitting between them. From germline, CDR1 is GTSNPN and CDR2 SVGIG (reference sequence). There are 13 residues in the CDR3.

The chain's CDR3 is CASSLRPGSSYNSPLHF. CDR3 nucleotides: TGCGCCAGCAGCTTGAGACCTGGGAGCTCCTATAATTCACCCCTCCACTTT. This chain links TRBV5-1 with TRBJ1-6, with D unclear. The CDR3 contains 17 residues. Trimming removed 1 base at V and 0 bases at J, with 11 bases between. Germline CDR1 SGHRS, CDR2 YFSETQ.

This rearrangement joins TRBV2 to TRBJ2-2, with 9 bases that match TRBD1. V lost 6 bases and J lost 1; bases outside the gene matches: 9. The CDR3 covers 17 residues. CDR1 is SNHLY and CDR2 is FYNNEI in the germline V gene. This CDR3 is CASSTPGTGWNTGELFF. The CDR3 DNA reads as TGTGCCAGCAGCACCCCCGGGACAGGGTGGAACACCGGGGAGCTGTTTTTT.

This CDR3 reads CSARSRATYGYTF. CDR3 DNA sequence: TGCAGTGCTAGGTCCAGGGCAACTTATGGCTACACCTTC. This chain connects TRBV20-1 to TRBJ1-2, with D maybe TRBD1 (5 bases). Germline lookup yields CDR1 DFQATT and CDR2 SNEGSKA (reference sequence). The CDR3 covers 13 residues. Trimming left V 3 bases short and J 5 bases short, with 13 bases between.

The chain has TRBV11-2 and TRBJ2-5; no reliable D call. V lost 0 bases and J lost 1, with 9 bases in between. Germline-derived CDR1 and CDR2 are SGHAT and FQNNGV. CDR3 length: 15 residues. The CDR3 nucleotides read TGTGCCAGCAGCTTAGATTATTCCGGCCAAGAGACCCAGTACTTC. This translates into CASSLDYSGQETQYF.

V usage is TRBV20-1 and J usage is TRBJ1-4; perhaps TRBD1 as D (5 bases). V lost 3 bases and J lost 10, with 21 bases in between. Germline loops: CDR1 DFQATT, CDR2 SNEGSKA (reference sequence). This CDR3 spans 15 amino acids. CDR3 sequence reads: CSASPGIIGNRKLFF. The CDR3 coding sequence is TGCAGTGCTAGTCCAGGGATCATCGGTAACAGAAAACTGTTTTTT.

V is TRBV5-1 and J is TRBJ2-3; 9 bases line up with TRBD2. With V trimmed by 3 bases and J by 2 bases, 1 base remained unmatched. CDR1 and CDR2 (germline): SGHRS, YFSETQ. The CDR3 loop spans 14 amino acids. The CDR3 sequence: CASSSSGATDTQYF. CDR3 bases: TGCGCCAGCAGCTCTAGCGGGGCCACAGATACGCAGTATTTT.